This T cell receptor beta chain was captured by sequencing in a study of Ad26.COV2.S vaccination and SARS-CoV-2 variants. Overall study context: Into the muscle, Ad26.COV2.S was dosed once or twice, 56 days apart.

This clone was found a few times. Treatment in this sample: some 20 received Ad26.COV2.S at low or high dose, single or two shots; roughly 5 received placebo; per-sample allocation not given. Following the first vaccine or placebo injection, samples were taken on day 63. Aged 18-55 years, donor was enrolled in Boston in the early 2020s. Sequenced by immunoSEQ multiplex PCR; TCRdb stores in-frame clones only, minus some. The sample contains fewer than 800,000 clones, approximately 88% of which appear only once. The germline gives CDR1 MNHNS, CDR2 SASEGT. The length of the CDR3 is 13 residues. Trimming took 2 bases from V and 5 from J, leaving 7 bases between them.

The sequence was collected from a person aged 18-65 years who received the Ad26.COV2.S COVID-19 vaccine or a placebo. V is TRBV6-1 and J is TRBJ1-5, with D perhaps matching TRBD1 (5 bases). The specimen was peripheral blood, collected in a trial of Ad26.COV2.S vaccine versus placebo. The DNA for the CDR3 is TGTGCCAGCAGTGAAAGGGGTTATCAGCCCCAGCATTTT. This codes for CASSERGYQPQHF.